This is a list of T cell receptor beta chains from one sample in a study of T cell changes during pregnancy in multiple sclerosis. Only in-frame clones appear in the TCRdb table, and some are missing; sequencing was by immunoSEQ multiplex PCR. Here the sample spans over 50,000 clones, 93% being singletons. The starting material was peripheral blood, obtained in the second trimester of pregnancy. The receptors here all came from a female donor with multiple sclerosis, enrolled in a pregnancy study. Both conserved end residues are part of each CDR3. D genes are given only for firm matches.

CDR3nt | CDR3aa | v_gene | d_gene | j_gene
TGCGCCAGCAGCCTCACAGGGCCTGGAAACACCATATATTTT | CASSLTGPGNTIYF | TRBV5-1 | . | TRBJ1-3
TGTGCCAGCAGCTTAGGGGACAGGGTCTATGGCTACACCTTC | CASSLGDRVYGYTF | TRBV7-3 | TRBD1 | TRBJ1-2
TGCAGCGTTGAGGGGGGAGGCCAGAGAGAAGCCAAAAACATTCAGTACTTC | CSVEGGGQREAKNIQYF | TRBV29-1 | . | TRBJ2-4
TGCGCCAGCAGCCCCACCGGGACAGGCTCCAATGAGCAGTTCTTC | CASSPTGTGSNEQFF | TRBV5-1 | TRBD1 | TRBJ2-1
TGTGCCAGCAGACTTGGAGGGTCCAGGAACTATGGCTACACCTTC | CASRLGGSRNYGYTF | TRBV6-1 | . | TRBJ1-2
TGTGCCAGCAGTTACTCGTGGGGCGCAGATACGCAGTATTTT | CASSYSWGADTQYF | TRBV6-6 | . | TRBJ2-3
TGTGCCAGCAGTGAATACCCACAGGGCCCAAATGAAAAACTGTTTTTT | CASSEYPQGPNEKLFF | TRBV25-1 | . | TRBJ1-4
TGTGCCAGCTTAGGGGGTAGCCTTGGCTATGAGCAGTTCTTC | CASLGGSLGYEQFF | TRBV18 | . | TRBJ2-1
TGCGCCAGCAACTTTAAGGGGGCGGGAGGAAACACCATATATTTT | CASNFKGAGGNTIYF | TRBV6-6 | TRBD1 | TRBJ1-3
TGTGCCAGCTTGGGACAGCCTAAAGAGACCCAGTACTTC | CASLGQPKETQYF | TRBV2 | TRBD1 | TRBJ2-5
TGTGCCAGCAGCGTACCGCTAGCGGGAGGGGACACCGGGGAGCTGTTTTTT | CASSVPLAGGDTGELFF | TRBV9 | TRBD2 | TRBJ2-2